Listed here are 20 T cell receptor beta chains from one sample, sequenced in a study of blood T cell repertoires in COVID-19. This table comes from immunoSEQ multiplex PCR, and its TCRdb copy is limited to in-frame clones, with some not included. Of roughly 200,000 clones in the sample, roughly 80% were seen once. The sample comprised peripheral blood. These receptors were collected from a middle-aged woman with COVID-19, enrolled during active disease.

The chain links TRBV18 to TRBJ2-5; TRBD2 might be the D (6 bases). Germline V CDR1 and CDR2: KGHSH, LQKENI. The CDR3 runs 15 residues. Trimming pared 4 bases from V and 1 base from J, leaving 13 bases between. The CDR3 reads CASSLVGGVQETQYF. CDR3 DNA: TGTGCCAGCTCACTGGTGGGAGGAGTCCAAGAGACCCAGTACTTC.

This chain's CDR3 is CATSGRVALNNEQFF. The CDR3 DNA follows: TGTGCCACCAGCGGGAGAGTGGCCTTAAACAATGAGCAGTTCTTC. The chain combines TRBV15 with TRBJ2-1; a weak D match, TRBD2 (5 bases). The V gene lost 5 bases and the J gene lost 5 bases, with 16 bases spanning the gap. The CDR3 consists of 15 residues. CDR1 is LNHNV and CDR2 is YYDKDF in the germline V gene (reference sequence). Using reference TRBV15 and TRBJ2-1 for the parts outside the CDR3, the full variable domain is DAMVIQNPRYQVTQFGKPVTLSCSQTLNHNVMYWYQQKSSQAPKLLFHYYDKDFNNEADTPDNFQSRRPNTSFCFLDIRSPGLGDTAMYLCATSGRVALNNEQFFGPGTRLTVL.

This chain connects TRBV7-9 to TRBJ2-1, with 10 positions matching TRBD2. This CDR3 contains 15 residues. The V gene's germline CDR1 is SEHNR and CDR2 FQNEAQ (reference sequence). The V and J ends lost 5 bases and 7 bases, in that order; junction bases with no gene match: 8. The CDR3 loop is CASSTGLAASNEQFF. CDR3 sequence (DNA): TGTGCCAGCAGCACCGGACTAGCGGCTTCTAATGAGCAGTTCTTC. The full variable domain, completed using reference TRBV7-9 and TRBJ2-1, is DTGVSQNPRHKITKRGQNVTFRCDPISEHNRLYWYRQTLGQGPEFLTYFQNEAQLEKSRLLSDRFSAERPKGSFSTLEIQRTEQGDSAMYLCASSTGLAASNEQFFGPGTRLTVL.

The chain couples TRBV9 to TRBJ2-5, with a weak D call TRBD1 (6 bases). Germline loops: CDR1 SGDLS, CDR2 YYNGEE. There are 14 residues in the CDR3. V lost 0 bases and J lost 3, with 9 bases in between. In DNA form, the CDR3 reads TGTGCCAGCAGCGTAGGACAGGTAGAAGAGACCCAGTACTTC. Translated: CASSVGQVEETQYF. Full variable domain (outside the CDR3, taken from reference TRBV9 and TRBJ2-5): DSGVTQTPKHLITATGQRVTLRCSPRSGDLSVYWYQQSLDQGLQFLIQYYNGEERAKGNILERFSAQQFPDLHSELNLSSLELGDSALYFCASSVGQVEETQYFGPGTRLLVL.

The chain combines TRBV4-2 with TRBJ2-5; D is possibly TRBD2 (5 bases). The germline CDR1 and CDR2 sequences are LGHNA and YNFKEQ. The CDR3 spans 15 residues. Trimming took off 0 bases at V and 2 bases at J, with 10 bases between the two ends. The CDR3: CASSQDSERQETQYF. The CDR3 DNA reads as TGTGCCAGCAGCCAAGATAGTGAGCGGCAAGAGACCCAGTACTTC.

This clone was picked up one time. This chain uses TRBV10-2 with TRBJ2-3; TRBD1 aligns across 9 bases. Trimming cost V 6 bases and J 3 bases; bases outside gene matches: 7. Germline values: CDR1 WSHSY, CDR2 SAAADI. There are 15 residues in the CDR3. As DNA, the CDR3 is TGCGCCAGCAGGGGACAGGGAGGTTATACAGATACGCAGTATTTT. It codes for CASRGQGGYTDTQYF.

This chain connects TRBV29-1 to TRBJ1-4; D is uncertain. The germline CDR1 and CDR2 sequences are SQVTM and ANQGSEA. The CDR3 sequence is 11 residues long. Trimming cost V 7 bases and J 4 bases, with 7 bases left between them. The chain's CDR3 is CSGLLNEKLFF. DNA for the CDR3: TGCAGCGGACTGCTTAATGAAAAACTGTTTTTT. Drawing the rest from reference TRBV29-1 and TRBJ1-4, the complete variable domain is SAVISQKPSRDICQRGTSLTIQCQVDSQVTMMFWYRQQPGQSLTLIATANQGSEATYESGFVIDKFPISRPNLTFSTLTVSNMSPEDSSIYLCSGLLNEKLFFGSGTQLSVL.

Here the CDR3 DNA reads TGTGCCAGCAGCTTGGGGGGCGTTGGGACCCAGTACTTC. Translation gives CASSLGGVGTQYF. The genes are TRBV5-4 and TRBJ2-5; D possibly corresponds to TRBD1 (5 bases). The CDR3 is made up of 13 amino acids. CDR1 is SGHNT and CDR2 is YYREEE in the germline V gene (reference sequence). Trimming took off 0 bases at V and 7 bases at J, with 10 bases between the two ends.

This clone was recorded at least ten times. This rearrangement joins TRBV6-2 or TRBV6-3 to TRBJ1-4, with 10 bases matching TRBD1. Germline assignment: CDR1 MNHEY and CDR2 SVGEGT. J lost 4 bases, V lost 4 bases, and 12 bases had no gene match. The CDR3 has 18 residues. The CDR3 is CASSSGQGPFGGNEKLFF. Here the CDR3 DNA reads TGTGCCAGCAGTTCGGGACAGGGGCCCTTTGGTGGTAATGAAAAACTGTTTTTT.

This chain connects TRBV15 to TRBJ1-2; a possible D gene is TRBD1 (6 bases). The CDR3 contains 16 residues. Germline values: CDR1 LNHNV, CDR2 YYDKDF (reference sequence). Trimming took off 3 bases at V and 4 bases at J, with 18 bases between the two ends. CDR3 coding DNA: TGTGCCACCAGCAGCAGAACAGGGCTTCCACCCTATGGCTACACCTTC. Its translation: CATSSRTGLPPYGYTF.

The gene calls are TRBV5-4 and TRBJ2-5, with 13 bases aligning to TRBD2. CDR1 and CDR2 from the germline V gene are SGHNT and YYREEE (reference sequence). The CDR3 covers 16 residues. J was trimmed by 5 bases and V by 4 bases; bases with no gene match: 8. In nucleotides, the CDR3 is TGTGCCAGCAGCCTTGGACTAGCGGGAGCTCGGGAGACCCAGTACTTC. Protein product: CASSLGLAGARETQYF.

The J gene is TRBJ2-7, the V gene TRBV5-4, with TRBD1 matching over 9 bases. Germline V lookup: CDR1 SGHNT, CDR2 YYREEE (reference sequence). This CDR3 contains 14 residues. With V trimmed by 4 bases and J by 2 bases, 4 bases remained unmatched. CDR3 sequence (DNA): TGTGCCAGCAGCCGGGACAGGGTCACCTACGAGCAGTACTTC. Translated: CASSRDRVTYEQYF.

V and J are TRBV19 and TRBJ2-1; 7 bases are a match to TRBD2. This CDR3 has 16 amino acids. J gave up 6 bases and V 1 base, and 9 bases lay outside the gene matches. CDR1 and CDR2 from the germline V gene are LNHDA and SQIVND (reference sequence). The CDR3 nucleotides are TGTGCCAGTAGTATAGGTGCGGGAGTGCTGGGCAATGAGCAGTTCTTC. This sequence encodes CASSIGAGVLGNEQFF.

This clone was seen just once. The V call is TRBV28, the J call TRBJ2-7; D is perhaps TRBD1 (6 bases). The CDR3 loop spans 13 amino acids. CDR1 is MDHEN, CDR2 SYDVKM, per germline. Trimming removed 6 bases at V and 3 bases at J, with 12 bases between. The CDR3 coding sequence is TGTGCCAGCAGCACGGACAGCCACTACGAGCAGTACTTC. Protein sequence: CASSTDSHYEQYF.

The rearrangement uses TRBV27 and TRBJ1-4; 8 bases align to TRBD1. CDR1 MNHEY and CDR2 SMNVEV come from the germline V gene (reference sequence). CDR3 length: 16 residues. V shed 5 bases and J 4 bases; nucleotides not matched to a gene: 9. CDR3 residues: CASSPRQGLGNEKLFF. CDR3 DNA: TGTGCCAGCAGTCCACGACAGGGGCTCGGTAATGAAAAACTGTTTTTT.

This clone was observed once. This chain joins TRBV12-5 and TRBJ2-1; 9 nucleotides line up with TRBD2. The CDR3 length is 15 residues. Unmatched junction bases numbered 8, after V lost 7 bases and J lost 4 bases. The germline CDR1 and CDR2 sequences are LGHNT and FRNRAP. The CDR3 DNA reads TGTGCTAGTGCCGAGACTAGCGGAACATACAATGAGCAGTTCTTC. Its translation: CASAETSGTYNEQFF.

V is TRBV19 and J is TRBJ1-5, with D perhaps matching TRBD1 (5 bases). The germline V and J ends were trimmed by 5 bases and 0 bases, with 14 bases remaining between them. Germline CDR1 and CDR2: LNHDA and SQIVND (reference sequence). This CDR3 has 16 residues. CDR3 DNA: TGTGCCAGTAGTTTCGACAGATCCTATAGCAATCAGCCCCAGCATTTT. Its translation is CASSFDRSYSNQPQHF.

This clone was seen once. The genes are TRBV11-2 and TRBJ2-1; the D is unclear. Germline V gene lookup returns CDR1 SGHAT and CDR2 FQNNGV. V lost 3 bases and J lost 2, with 8 bases in between. This CDR3 region has 14 residues. The CDR3 sequence is CASSLARTYNEQFF. The CDR3 DNA reads TGTGCCAGCAGCTTGGCCAGAACCTACAATGAGCAGTTCTTC.

The chain has TRBV2 and TRBJ1-4; 7 nucleotides agree with TRBD1. The CDR3 spans 13 residues. Germline V gene sequence: CDR1 SNHLY, CDR2 FYNNEI. V trimming: 5 bases; J trimming: 8 bases; junction bases outside the gene matches: 5. This chain's CDR3 is CASSYRGGEKLFF. The CDR3 DNA reads as TGTGCCAGCAGTTACAGGGGCGGGGAAAAACTGTTTTTT.

The chain joins TRBV6-6 to TRBJ2-2; D is undetermined. The CDR3 loop spans 13 amino acids. Germline CDR1 and CDR2: MNHNY and SVGAGI (reference sequence). V lost 10 bases and J 5 bases, leaving 14 bases between the germline ends. The CDR3 DNA follows: TGTGCCACCCGTGGTAGTGAAACCGGGGAGCTGTTTTTT. Protein product: CATRGSETGELFF.